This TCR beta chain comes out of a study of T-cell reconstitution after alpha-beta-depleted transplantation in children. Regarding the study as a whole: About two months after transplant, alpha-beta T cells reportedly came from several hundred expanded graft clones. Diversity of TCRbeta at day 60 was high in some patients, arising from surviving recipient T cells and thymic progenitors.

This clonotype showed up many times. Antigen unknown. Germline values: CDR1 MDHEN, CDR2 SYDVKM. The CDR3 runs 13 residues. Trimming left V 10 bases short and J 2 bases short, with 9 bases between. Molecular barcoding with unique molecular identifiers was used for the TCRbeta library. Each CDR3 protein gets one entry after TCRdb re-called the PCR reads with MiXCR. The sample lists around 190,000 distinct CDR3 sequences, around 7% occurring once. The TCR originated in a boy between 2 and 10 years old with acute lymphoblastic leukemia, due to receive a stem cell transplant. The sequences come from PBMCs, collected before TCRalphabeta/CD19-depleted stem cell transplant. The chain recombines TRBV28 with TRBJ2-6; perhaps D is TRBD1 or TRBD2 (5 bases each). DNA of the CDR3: TGTGCCACCGGGGCGACTGGGGCCAACGTCCTGACTTTC. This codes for CATGATGANVLTF.